One and the same sample provided the 22 T cell receptor beta chains below, sequenced in a study of T cell responses to AZD1222 COVID-19 vaccine. Using immunoSEQ multiplex PCR, the repertoire was profiled, and TCRdb retains in-frame clones only, with some absent. This table has 150,000 to 200,000 clones, approximately 90% appearing once. Specimen: peripheral blood, collected 28 days after the second AZD1222 dose. These receptors were obtained from an adult who received the AZD1222 COVID-19 vaccine.

The chain is built from TRBV15 and TRBJ2-7, with D possibly matching TRBD1 (7 bases). The CDR3 runs 14 residues. Trimming stripped 0 bases from V and 3 bases from J, with 9 bases between. Germline CDR1 LNHNV, CDR2 YYDKDF (reference sequence). CDR3 in DNA: TGTGCCACCAGCAGAGAGCGGGACAGCTACGAGCAGTACTTC. This encodes CATSRERDSYEQYF.

This clone was observed a single time. J is TRBJ2-1 and V is TRBV7-9; D is possibly TRBD2 (6 bases). Germline CDR1 is SEHNR and CDR2 is FQNEAQ (reference sequence). There are 16 residues in the CDR3. Trimming removed 4 bases from V and 1 base from J, with 14 bases in between. The CDR3: CASSSRAGWSYNEQFF. CDR3 nucleotides: TGTGCCAGCAGCTCCAGGGCGGGATGGTCCTACAATGAGCAGTTCTTC.

The chain has TRBV5-8 and TRBJ1-1; D might be TRBD1 (5 bases). CDR3 size: 13 residues. Germline CDR1 and CDR2: SGHTS and YDEGEE. V gave up 1 base and J gave up 4 bases, with 8 bases separating them. CDR3 DNA: TGTGCCAGCAGCTTGTCGGGGGTCACTGAAGCTTTCTTT. Encoded protein: CASSLSGVTEAFF.

The chain couples TRBV7-9 to TRBJ2-3; 7 bases match TRBD2. CDR1 and CDR2 from the germline V gene are SEHNR and FQNEAQ (reference sequence). V was clipped by 6 bases and J by 4 bases; unmatched bases: 10. The CDR3 loop spans 15 amino acids. The CDR3 region has the DNA TGTGCCAGCAGTCCGTCTAGCGGTCCGTCAGATACGCAGTATTTT. This codes for CASSPSSGPSDTQYF.

Turning to this clone: One end of the junction does not line up with germline, which may come from a read error. The sample holds other DNA sequences that translate to the same CDR3. The chain couples TRBV7-7 to TRBJ1-5; D unclear. CDR3 length: 15 residues. The germline V gene has CDR1 SSHAT and CDR2 FNYEAQ (reference sequence). The CDR3 nucleotides are TGTGCTAGCAGTCGGCAACACTTACGGATTTGGGCCCAGCATTTT. Translation gives CASSRQHLRIWAQHF.

V gene TRBV5-4 combines with J gene TRBJ1-2; 11 bases match TRBD1. V trimming: 4 bases; J trimming: 8 bases; junction bases outside the gene matches: 7. The CDR3 is 14 amino acids. Germline loops: CDR1 SGHNT, CDR2 YYREEE (reference sequence). CDR3 nucleotides: TGTGCCAGCAGCCATGGACAGGGGGCGTTAGGCTACACCTTC. Its translation: CASSHGQGALGYTF.

The chain links TRBV5-1 to TRBJ2-3; D ambiguous. Germline V CDR1 and CDR2: SGHRS, YFSETQ. The CDR3 is 14 amino acids. V gave up 0 bases and J gave up 3 bases, with 8 bases separating them. CDR3: CASSLALGTDTQYF. The CDR3, as DNA: TGCGCCAGCAGCTTGGCCCTGGGGACAGATACGCAGTATTTT. Full variable domain (remainder filled in from reference TRBV5-1 and TRBJ2-3): KAGVTQTPRYLIKTRGQQVTLSCSPISGHRSVSWYQQTPGQGLQFLFEYFSETQRNKGNFPGRFSGRQFSNSRSEMNVSTLELGDSALYLCASSLALGTDTQYFGPGTRLTVL.

This chain uses TRBV5-1 with TRBJ2-7; D gene ambiguous. Germline values: CDR1 SGHRS, CDR2 YFSETQ. There are 14 residues in the CDR3. Trimming took off 0 bases at V and 4 bases at J, with 11 bases between the two ends. CDR3 loop: CASSLEQIAYEQYF. The CDR3 bases are TGCGCCAGCAGCTTGGAGCAGATAGCTTACGAGCAGTACTTC.

This clone turned up a few times. This chain connects TRBV18 to TRBJ2-7; a possible D gene is TRBD1 (6 bases). Trimming took off 6 bases at V and 4 bases at J, with 13 bases between the two ends. Germline V gives CDR1 KGHSH, CDR2 LQKENI. The CDR3 loop spans 13 amino acids. CDR3 region: CASSPTQGYEQYF. As DNA, the CDR3 is TGTGCCAGCTCTCCAACGCAGGGGTACGAGCAGTACTTC.

V and J are TRBV29-1 and TRBJ2-5; D not resolved. CDR3 length: 12 residues. Looked up from germline, CDR1 is SQVTM and CDR2 is ANQGSEA. V shed 2 bases and J shed 2 bases, with 6 bases lying between them. The CDR3 coding sequence is TGCAGCGTTGAACACTCTCAAGAGACCCAGTACTTC. This translates into CSVEHSQETQYF.

V gene TRBV28 combines with J gene TRBJ1-2; 8 bases are a match to TRBD1. Looked up from germline, CDR1 is MDHEN and CDR2 is SYDVKM. V was pared by 6 bases and J by 5 bases, with 8 bases of the junction left unmatched. CDR3 length: 14 amino acids. As DNA, the CDR3 is TGTGCCAGCAGACCGACAGGGGCCGGGTATGGCTACACCTTC. Amino acids: CASRPTGAGYGYTF.

The J gene is TRBJ1-2, the V gene TRBV7-9; D ambiguous. Germline CDR1 reads SEHNR; CDR2 reads FQNEAQ (reference sequence). This CDR3 spans 10 amino acids. V lost 4 bases to trimming and J lost 8 bases, with 5 bases between them. CDR3 in DNA: TGTGCCAGCAGCTCGGAAGGCTACACCTTC. It is translated as CASSSEGYTF.

This chain connects TRBV2 to TRBJ1-2; a possible D gene is TRBD1 (5 bases). Trimming shortened V by 6 bases and J by 6 bases, and 14 bases separated the two germline ends. This CDR3 is built from 13 residues. Germline values: CDR1 SNHLY, CDR2 FYNNEI. CDR3 region: CASRNGPGDGYTF. CDR3 nucleotides: TGTGCCAGCAGAAACGGGCCGGGGGATGGCTACACCTTC. Variable domain in full (rest from reference TRBV2 and TRBJ1-2): EPEVTQTPSHQVTQMGQEVILRCVPISNHLYFYWYRQILGQKVEFLVSFYNNEISEKSEIFDDQFSVERPDGSNFTLKIRSTKLEDSAMYFCASRNGPGDGYTFGSGTRLTVV.

The V gene is TRBV28, the J gene TRBJ1-2; D unresolved. The CDR3 runs 14 residues. Deletions cut 4 bases from V and 4 bases from J, with 13 bases between. Germline V gene lookup returns CDR1 MDHEN and CDR2 SYDVKM. CDR3 coding DNA: TGTGCCAGCAGTTACTCGATTCAAGGCTATGGCTACACCTTC. Its protein product is CASSYSIQGYGYTF.

V and J are TRBV7-9 and TRBJ2-2; D remains unclear. This CDR3 is built from 16 residues. Deletions cut 2 bases from V and 3 bases from J, with 13 bases between. CDR1 is SEHNR and CDR2 is FQNEAQ in the germline V gene (reference sequence). CDR3 protein: CASSLILVGDTGELFF. Written as DNA, the CDR3 is TGTGCCAGCAGCTTAATTCTCGTCGGTGACACCGGGGAGCTGTTTTTT.

This chain uses TRBV27 with TRBJ1-6; 9 nucleotides align to TRBD1. The germline V gene encodes CDR1 MNHEY and CDR2 SMNVEV (reference sequence). The CDR3 loop spans 14 amino acids. V lost 6 bases to trimming and J lost 6 bases; unmatched junction nucleotides: 3. The CDR3 bases are TGTGCCAGCAGCGGGACAGGGTCTAATTCACCCCTCCACTTT. Protein product: CASSGTGSNSPLHF.

This chain uses TRBV13 with TRBJ2-3; the match to TRBD2 covers 10 bases. The CDR3 is 17 residues long. V shed 5 bases and J 0 bases; nucleotides not matched to a gene: 8. Germline V gene data show CDR1 as PRHDT and CDR2 as FYEKMQ (reference sequence). The CDR3 loop is CASSLAGAGSSTDTQYF. The CDR3 nucleotides read TGTGCCAGCAGCCTAGCGGGAGCTGGGTCCAGCACAGATACGCAGTATTTT.

The chain uses TRBV18 and TRBJ1-6, with no clear D. The CDR3 runs 15 residues. V was trimmed by 3 bases and J by 4 bases, leaving 10 bases between them. Looked up from germline, CDR1 is KGHSH and CDR2 is LQKENI. The DNA for the CDR3 is TGTGCCAGCTCACCGGGCCAGTCTTATAATTCACCCCTCCACTTT. Translating it yields CASSPGQSYNSPLHF.

This clone was counted a single time. This chain uses TRBV11-2 with TRBJ2-1; D may match TRBD1 or TRBD2 (5 bases each). V gave up 0 bases and J gave up 5 bases, with 11 bases separating them. The CDR3 has 15 amino acids. Germline V CDR1 and CDR2: SGHAT, FQNNGV. This CDR3 reads CASSLDPGTDNEQFF. The CDR3 DNA is TGTGCCAGCAGCTTAGATCCAGGGACGGACAATGAGCAGTTCTTC.

V gene TRBV11-2 combines with J gene TRBJ1-6, with unresolved D. Germline loops: CDR1 SGHAT, CDR2 FQNNGV. The germline V and J ends were trimmed by 3 bases and 7 bases, with 7 bases remaining between them. This CDR3 region has 13 residues. DNA of the CDR3: TGTGCCAGCAGCTTTTTGGAAAATTCACCCCTCCACTTT. This encodes CASSFLENSPLHF.

V usage is TRBV28 and J usage is TRBJ2-5; D unresolved. Trimming removed 6 bases at V and 4 bases at J, with 18 bases between. CDR3 length equals 15 residues. CDR1 and CDR2 from the germline V gene are MDHEN and SYDVKM. The CDR3 bases are TGTGCCAGCAGCCCAAGTCGGACCTCGAGAGAGACCCAGTACTTC. Translating gives CASSPSRTSRETQYF.

This chain links TRBV29-1 with TRBJ1-2, with TRBD1 as a possible D gene (6 bases). V lost 1 base to trimming and J lost 0 bases, with 9 bases between them. CDR1 SQVTM and CDR2 ANQGSEA come from the germline V gene. The CDR3 totals 14 residues. The CDR3 loop reads CSVEVGASNYGYTF. CDR3 DNA sequence: TGCAGCGTTGAAGTGGGGGCATCTAACTATGGCTACACCTTC.